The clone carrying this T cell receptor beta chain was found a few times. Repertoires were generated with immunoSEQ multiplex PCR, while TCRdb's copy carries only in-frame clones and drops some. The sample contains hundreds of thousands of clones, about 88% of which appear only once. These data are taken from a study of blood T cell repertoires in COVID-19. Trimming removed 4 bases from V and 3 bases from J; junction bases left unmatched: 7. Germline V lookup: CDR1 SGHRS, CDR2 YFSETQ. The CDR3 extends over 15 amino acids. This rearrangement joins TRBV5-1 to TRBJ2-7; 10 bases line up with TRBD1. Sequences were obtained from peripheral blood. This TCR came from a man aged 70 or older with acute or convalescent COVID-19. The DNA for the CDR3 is TGCGCCAGCAGCCCCCGGACAGGGGGGTACTACGAGCAGTACTTC. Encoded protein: CASSPRTGGYYEQYF.